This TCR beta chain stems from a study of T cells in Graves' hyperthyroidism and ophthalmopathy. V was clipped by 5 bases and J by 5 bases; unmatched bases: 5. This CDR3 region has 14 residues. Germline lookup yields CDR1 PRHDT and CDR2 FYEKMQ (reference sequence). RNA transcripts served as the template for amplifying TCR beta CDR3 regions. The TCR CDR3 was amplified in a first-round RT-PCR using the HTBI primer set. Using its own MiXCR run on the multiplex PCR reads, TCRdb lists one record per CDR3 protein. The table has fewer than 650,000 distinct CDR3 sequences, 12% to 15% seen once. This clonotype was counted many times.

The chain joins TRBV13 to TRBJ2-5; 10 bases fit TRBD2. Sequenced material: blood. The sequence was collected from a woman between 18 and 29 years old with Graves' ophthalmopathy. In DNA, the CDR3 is TGTGCCAGCAGCCCCGGGGGACTAGCGGAGACCCAGTACTTC. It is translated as CASSPGGLAETQYF.